The 2 T cell receptor beta chains given below trace back to one sample, sequenced in a study of CD8+CD57+ T cells in acquired aplastic anemia. The study profiled TCR beta VDJ and CDR3 using genomic DNA as template. From the reads, TCRdb called clonotypes with MiXCR, one entry per CDR3 protein. This sample has under 200,000 distinct CDR3 sequences, with 50% to 75% found just once. The sample comprised sorted CD4+, CD8+, or CD8+CD57+ T cells (not recorded which) from PBMCs. These receptors all come from a human donor in good health.

With regard to this clonotype: The junction does not match germline at one end; this may be a read error. The chain combines TRBV10-3 with TRBJ2-7; maybe TRBD1 (6 bases). The CDR3 runs 13 residues. Germline V lookup: CDR1 ENHRY, CDR2 SYGVKD. The CDR3 protein is CASSYSGVGEQYF. In nucleotides, the CDR3 is TGTGCCAGCAGTTACTCAGGGGTTGGCGAGCAGTACTTC.

This clonotype came up many times. The chain recombines TRBV7-3 with TRBJ2-1; TRBD1 matches at 8 bases. Germline V CDR1 and CDR2: SGHTA, FQGTGA. This CDR3 has 16 residues. The trim removed 5 bases at V and 4 bases at J, leaving 10 bases unmatched. CDR3 amino acids: CASSATGTGIYNEQFF. Written as DNA, the CDR3 is TGTGCCAGCAGCGCTACCGGGACAGGTATATACAATGAGCAGTTCTTC.